The 17 T cell receptor beta chains below were found in one sample sequenced in a study of Graves' ophthalmopathy and Graves' hyperthyroidism (dated by TCRdb to between 2018 and 2020). Sequencing was carried out with an Illumina HiSeq 2000. TCR beta CDR3 regions were amplified from RNA transcripts for repertoire sequencing. HTBI primers and the Qiagen OneStep RT-PCR kit were used in a first-round RT-PCR, which was followed by a second-round multiplex PCR, size selection and purification. TCRdb reanalyzed the raw reads on its own, using fastp at Q25 for trimming and MiXCR for clone calling, and kept in-frame beta chains. CDR3 protein duplicates are merged, each entry listing the most common genes and DNA. Counted in this sample were 660,000 or so distinct CDR3 sequences; just over 40% of them appeared once. Around 3.3% of the sample belongs to the ten largest clones. Sequenced input: peripheral blood. Receptors originate from an adult man with Graves' ophthalmopathy.

Ten or more counts support this clonotype. This chain joins TRBV2 and TRBJ1-5; D unresolved. The CDR3 is 14 residues long. Germline lookup yields CDR1 SNHLY and CDR2 FYNNEI. Trimming took off 9 bases at V and 3 bases at J, with 15 bases between the two ends. This CDR3 reads CASQAPIDNQPQHF. Here the CDR3 DNA reads TGTGCCAGTCAAGCTCCTATTGACAATCAGCCCCAGCATTTT.

The rearrangement links TRBV30 to TRBJ1-1; no reliable D call. V lost 4 bases and J 7 bases, leaving 7 bases between the germline ends. Germline lookup yields CDR1 GTSNPN and CDR2 SVGIG (reference sequence). The CDR3 totals 10 residues. CDR3 residues: CAWIGDEAFF. CDR3 in DNA: TGTGCCTGGATTGGAGATGAAGCTTTCTTT.

In its sample, this clonotype was seen many times. The rearrangement links TRBV5-1 to TRBJ2-7, with 12 bases matching TRBD1. This CDR3 comprises 15 residues. V shed 4 bases, J shed 5 bases, and the junction held 7 bases outside the gene matches. Germline CDR1 reads SGHRS; CDR2 reads YFSETQ. CDR3 coding DNA: TGCGCCAGCAGCACGGGACAGGGGGCCTTGGACGAGCAGTACTTC. It is translated as CASSTGQGALDEQYF.

The genes are TRBV25-1 and TRBJ2-1; D not resolved. Germline assignment: CDR1 MGHDK and CDR2 SYGVNS. Between the trimmed V and J ends, which lost 5 bases and 7 bases, there was a span of 12 bases. The CDR3 is 13 residues long. For the CDR3, the DNA is TGTGCCAGCAGTACATCTTATGGGAATGAGCAGTTCTTC. This codes for CASSTSYGNEQFF.

A few counts support this clonotype. The rearrangement joins TRBV5-1 to TRBJ2-2, with 8 nucleotides matching TRBD1. The CDR3 runs to 13 residues. CDR1 is SGHRS, CDR2 YFSETQ, per germline. Trimming cost V 9 bases and J 6 bases; bases outside gene matches: 7. This chain's CDR3 is CAKGQEQSGELFF. The CDR3 nucleotides read TGCGCCAAGGGACAGGAGCAGTCCGGGGAGCTGTTTTTT.

The table lists this clonotype with many counts. The V and J genes are TRBV5-8 and TRBJ1-6, with unresolved D. CDR3 length: 16 amino acids. The V and J ends lost 4 bases and 5 bases respectively, with 16 bases between them. Germline values: CDR1 SGHTS, CDR2 YDEGEE. This chain's CDR3 is CASSEPKGGDNSPLHF. CDR3 nucleotide sequence: TGTGCCAGCAGCGAGCCGAAGGGTGGAGATAATTCACCCCTCCACTTT.

The V and J genes are TRBV12-3 or TRBV12-4 and TRBJ2-6, with 10 bases aligning to TRBD1. The CDR3 extends over 19 amino acids. Unmatched junction bases numbered 15, after V lost 6 bases and J lost 4 bases. For the CDR3, the DNA is TGTGCCAGCAGCCCCCTTACCGGGACAGGGGTTTACGGGGCCAACGTCCTGACTTTC. Translation gives CASSPLTGTGVYGANVLTF.

Points on this clonotype: A read error may produce the germline difference seen at one junction end. This chain connects TRBV7-2 to TRBJ2-6; D possibly corresponds to TRBD2 (6 bases). Germline-derived CDR1 and CDR2 are SGHTA and FQGNSA. There are 16 residues in the CDR3. The CDR3 sequence: CASSLGGTLGVGAEAF. Written as DNA, the CDR3 is TGTGCCAGCAGCTTAGGTGGGACTCTTGGTGTCGGCGCTGAAGCTTTC.

This clonotype showed up many times. The chain joins TRBV20-1 to TRBJ1-4, with TRBD1 matching 9 bases. This CDR3 contains 13 residues. The germline V gene encodes CDR1 DFQATT and CDR2 SNEGSKA (reference sequence). The ends lost 6 bases at V and 5 bases at J; junction bases unmatched: 4. CDR3 nucleotides: TGCAGTGCAACCGGGACAGGGAATGAAAAACTGTTTTTT. The encoded protein is CSATGTGNEKLFF.

In this sample, this clonotype turned up many times. This chain links TRBV20-1 with TRBJ2-5; no clear D gene. This CDR3 is built from 13 residues. In germline, CDR1 is DFQATT, CDR2 SNEGSKA (reference sequence). The V end was cut by 6 bases, the J end by 8 bases, with 19 bases between. CDR3 in DNA: TGCAGTGCGGCCGACCCGTACACTATAACCCAGTACTTC. Residues: CSAADPYTITQYF.

This clonotype has more than one count but fewer than ten. This rearrangement joins TRBV19 to TRBJ2-2; 7 bases map to TRBD2. The germline CDR1 and CDR2 sequences are LNHDA and SQIVND (reference sequence). The CDR3 is 17 amino acids. V gave up 6 bases and J gave up 2 bases; unmatched junction bases: 12. Written as DNA, the CDR3 is TGTGCCAGTAGGAACCGATGGGGAGGGGTTAACACCGGGGAGCTGTTTTTT. Protein product: CASRNRWGGVNTGELFF. The full variable domain, with the rest looked up from reference TRBV19 and TRBJ2-2, is DGGITQSPKYLFRKEGQNVTLSCEQNLNHDAMYWYRQDPGQGLRLIYYSQIVNDFQKGDIAEGYSVSREKKESFPLTVTSAQKNPTAFYLCASRNRWGGVNTGELFFGEGSRLTVL.

This clonotype appeared a few times. This rearrangement joins TRBV10-3 to TRBJ2-7; no reliable D call. Trimming shortened V by 10 bases and J by 7 bases, and 17 bases separated the two germline ends. The germline V gene has CDR1 ENHRY and CDR2 SYGVKD. The CDR3 loop spans 12 amino acids. The CDR3 DNA sequence: TGTGCCAGCGATCCAGGCCCGAGAGAGCAGTACTTC. Translated, it gives CASDPGPREQYF.

V usage is TRBV29-1 and J usage is TRBJ2-3; D is uncertain. The germline CDR1 and CDR2 sequences are SQVTM and ANQGSEA. The CDR3 is made up of 14 amino acids. The V end lost 4 bases, the J end lost 0 bases, and 11 bases lay between the germline ends. CDR3 bases: TGCAGCGTTGTAGGGCTTGAGAGCACAGATACGCAGTATTTT. Protein: CSVVGLESTDTQYF.

This clonotype was counted many times. The chain joins TRBV11-2 to TRBJ1-4; D is unresolved. Germline V CDR1 and CDR2: SGHAT, FQNNGV. V lost 3 bases and J 0 bases, leaving 5 bases between the germline ends. CDR3 size: 14 residues. The CDR3 is CASSLIATNEKLFF. In DNA form, the CDR3 reads TGTGCCAGCAGCTTGATTGCAACTAATGAAAAACTGTTTTTT. The complete variable domain, with remaining parts taken from reference TRBV11-2 and TRBJ1-4, reads EAGVAQSPRYKIIEKRQSVAFWCNPISGHATLYWYQQILGQGPKLLIQFQNNGVVDDSQLPKDRFSAERLKGVDSTLKIQPAKLEDSAVYLCASSLIATNEKLFFGSGTQLSVL.

For this clonotype: Relative to the germline gene, one junction end is altered; a read error may explain this. The CDR3 sequence: CASSELGRGAEAFF. The CDR3 bases are TGTGCCAGCAGTGAATTGGGAAGGGGAGCTGAAGCTTTCTTT. The chain has TRBV10-3 and TRBJ1-1; maybe TRBD1 (5 bases). The CDR3 totals 14 residues. Germline-derived CDR1 and CDR2 are ENHRY and SYGVKD.

The sample holds a few counts of this clonotype. The genes are TRBV7-2 and TRBJ1-2, with TRBD1 matching 7 bases. Germline CDR1 and CDR2: SGHTA and FQGNSA. J lost 1 base, V lost 1 base, and 6 bases had no gene match. The CDR3 loop spans 16 amino acids. This CDR3 reads CASSLVRTGLNYGYTF. CDR3 bases: TGTGCCAGCAGCTTAGTTCGGACAGGCCTTAACTATGGCTACACCTTC.

This clonotype was observed a few times. The chain links TRBV4-1 to TRBJ1-2, with a possible D match to TRBD1 (6 bases). This CDR3 is 12 amino acids long. The germline V and J ends were trimmed by 3 bases and 6 bases, with 8 bases remaining between them. Germline CDR1 reads MGHRA; CDR2 reads YSYEKL. The CDR3, as DNA: TGCGCCAGCAGCCATAGGGGGGATGGCTACACCTTC. Its protein is CASSHRGDGYTF.